The rows below give T cell receptor beta chains drawn from one sample of a study of T cell repertoires in cytomegalovirus infection. No antigen has been identified for these receptors. Each CDR3 protein is one row after TCRdb ran MiXCR on the reads. The sample comprises approximately 110,000 distinct CDR3 sequences, under 45% of which are singletons, and roughly 74% rests with the top ten. The specimen comprised CD8+ T cells from cultured PBMCs, sampled from culture after CMV antigen stimulation. The receptors derive from a human donor in good health (CMV status not recorded). Some clones in this sample may be carry-over from other donors' samples. The CDR3 runs from the conserved cysteine through the conserved F or W. The order of the fields is clone size, J gene, D gene, V gene, CDR3 protein, CDR3 DNA. A D gene is named only where the DNA matches it firmly. The size of a clone is reported for some rows only, either as once, few or many, or as a class for expanded clones.

>few|TRBJ2-1|-|TRBV28
CATGEPSSYNEQFF
TGTGCCACCGGGGAACCAAGCTCCTACAATGAGCAGTTCTTC
>few|TRBJ2-2|-|TRBV24-1
CATRGDGVTNTGELFF
TGTGCCACCAGGGGCGATGGGGTGACAAACACCGGGGAGCTGTTTTTT
>few|TRBJ1-2|-|TRBV7-9
CASSLGGGYSPYGYTF
TGTGCCAGCAGCTTAGGAGGGGGGTACTCCCCCTATGGCTACACCTTC
>once|TRBJ2-2|-|TRBV25-1
CASSPEIGTLYTGELFF
TGTGCCAGCAGCCCTGAGATCGGGACACTTTACACCGGGGAGCTGTTTTTT
>-|TRBJ2-2|-|TRBV6-1
CASWQAPNTGELFF
TGTGCCAGCTGGCAAGCCCCGAACACCGGGGAGCTGTTTTTT
>-|TRBJ2-2|-|TRBV29-1
CSVAKPEGTGELFF
TGCAGCGTGGCAAAACCGGAGGGCACCGGGGAGCTGTTTTTT
>few|TRBJ2-3|-|TRBV27
CASSLGPPQYF
TGTGCCAGCAGTTTAGGCCCGCCGCAGTATTTT
>-|TRBJ2-5|-|TRBV4-3
CASKQDRTGVETQYF
TGCGCCAGCAAACAAGACCGGACGGGGGTTGAGACCCAGTACTTC
>-|TRBJ2-5|-|TRBV7-2
CASSQIGQETQYF
TGTGCCAGCAGCCAAATAGGGCAAGAGACCCAGTACTTC
>-|TRBJ2-5|-|TRBV2
CASSEETQYF
TGTGCCAGCAGTGAGGAGACCCAGTACTTC
>-|TRBJ2-3|-|TRBV18
CASSQTGEGTDTQYF
TGTGCCAGCTCACAGACAGGCGAGGGGACAGATACGCAGTATTTT
>-|TRBJ1-1|-|TRBV4-1
CASSQPPRGPEAFF
TGCGCCAGCAGCCAGCCCCCCAGGGGACCCGAAGCTTTCTTT
>many|TRBJ1-2|-|TRBV7-8
CASSSPGISGYGYTF
TGTGCCAGCAGCTCGCCGGGAATCTCTGGGTATGGCTACACCTTC
>many|TRBJ2-2|-|TRBV11-2
CATRLRSRDTGELFF
TGTGCCACCCGGCTTAGGAGCCGCGACACCGGGGAGCTGTTTTTT
>few|TRBJ2-6|-|TRBV7-9
CASSPTRARGGANVLTF
TGTGCCAGCAGCCCCACGCGCGCCCGCGGAGGGGCCAACGTCCTGACTTTC
>-|TRBJ2-1|-|TRBV7-9
CASRGGAVSYNEQFF
TGTGCCAGCAGGGGCGGGGCAGTCTCCTACAATGAGCAGTTCTTC
>-|TRBJ2-1|TRBD2|TRBV11-1
CASSTSGNRAEQFF
TGTGCCAGCAGTACTAGCGGGAATCGTGCTGAGCAGTTCTTC
>once|TRBJ1-4|-|TRBV2
CASSEESGVASNEKLFF
TGTGCCAGCAGTGAGGAGTCAGGGGTAGCTTCTAATGAAAAACTGTTTTTT
>-|TRBJ2-7|TRBD2|TRBV7-9
CASSHTSGTHYEQYF
TGTGCCAGCAGCCATACTAGCGGGACCCACTACGAGCAGTACTTC
>-|TRBJ2-5|-|TRBV4-2
CASSSSLGETQYF
TGTGCCAGCAGCTCCTCACTGGGAGAGACCCAGTACTTC
>many|TRBJ2-5|-|TRBV6-6
CASTNGETQYF
TGTGCCAGCACCAACGGGGAGACCCAGTACTTC
>few|TRBJ2-5|TRBD2|TRBV5-1
CASSIVAGGGETQYF
TGCGCCAGCAGCATAGTAGCGGGGGGCGGTGAGACCCAGTACTTC
>-|TRBJ2-1|TRBD2|TRBV2
CASSEAAGGAYNEQFF
TGTGCCAGCAGTGAAGCGGCGGGGGGTGCCTACAATGAGCAGTTCTTC
>-|TRBJ1-1|-|TRBV27
CASSMWGTEAFF
TGTGCCAGCAGTATGTGGGGCACTGAAGCTTTCTTT
>few|TRBJ2-7|TRBD1|TRBV7-8
CASSYRQGYEQYF
TGTGCCAGCAGTTACCGACAGGGCTACGAGCAGTACTTC
>few|TRBJ2-6|-|TRBV7-6
CASSLGVAVSFQGVAGANVLTF
TGTGCCAGCAGCTTAGGGGTGGCCGTAAGTTTTCAGGGAGTCGCTGGGGCCAACGTCCTGACTTTC
>-|TRBJ1-5|-|TRBV27
CASSLGPGNQPQHF
TGTGCCAGCAGTCTCGGACCGGGCAATCAGCCCCAGCATTTT
>-|TRBJ2-7|-|TRBV7-9
CASSTPGLTYEQYF
TGTGCCAGCAGCACCCCCGGACTCACCTACGAGCAGTACTTC
>-|TRBJ2-5|-|TRBV7-2
CASSLEAVWTETQYF
TGTGCCAGCAGCTTAGAGGCGGTCTGGACAGAGACCCAGTACTTC
>many|TRBJ1-1|-|TRBV7-8
CASSTLIVTASTEAFF
TGTGCCAGCAGCACATTGATTGTGACAGCTAGCACTGAAGCTTTCTTT
>-|TRBJ2-2|-|TRBV20-1
CSARPLSGELFF
TGCAGTGCTAGGCCACTGTCCGGGGAGCTGTTTTTT
>-|TRBJ1-1|-|TRBV9
CASSDREGAWSTEAFF
TGTGCCAGCAGCGACCGGGAAGGGGCGTGGAGCACTGAAGCTTTCTTT
>-|TRBJ2-3|-|TRBV7-3
CASSLTYRDTQYF
TGTGCCAGCAGCTTAACGTATCGGGATACGCAGTATTTT
>many|TRBJ2-5|TRBD2|TRBV2
CASRVHGGGGSQETQYF
TGTGCCAGCCGAGTCCACGGTGGCGGGGGGAGCCAAGAGACCCAGTACTTC
>-|TRBJ2-7|-|TRBV6-6
CASSYVDSYEQYF
TGTGCCAGCAGTTACGTGGACTCCTACGAGCAGTACTTC
>-|TRBJ1-5|-|TRBV7-3
CASSLVGGARPQHF
TGTGCCAGCAGCTTGGTGGGTGGGGCACGGCCCCAGCATTTT
>few|TRBJ1-4|-|TRBV7-9
CASSYEEPVTNEKLFF
TGTGCCAGCAGCTATGAGGAGCCAGTAACTAATGAAAAACTGTTTTTT
>-|TRBJ2-5|-|TRBV5-4
CASSLRAYQETQYF
TGTGCCAGCAGCTTAAGGGCGTACCAAGAGACCCAGTACTTC
>few|TRBJ1-5|-|TRBV28
CASSFGQPQHF
TGTGCCAGCAGTTTCGGCCAGCCCCAGCATTTT
>-|TRBJ2-5|TRBD2|TRBV9
CASSVSGGAGETQYF
TGTGCCAGCAGCGTTAGCGGGGGGGCCGGAGAGACCCAGTACTTC
>few|TRBJ2-3|TRBD2|TRBV7-6
CASSSTTSSGNFGQYF
TGTGCCAGCAGCTCGACGACTAGCTCCGGAAATTTTGGGCAGTATTTT
>-|TRBJ1-5|-|TRBV19
CASSITTDSNQPQHF
TGTGCCAGTAGTATAACCACAGATAGCAATCAGCCCCAGCATTTT
>-|TRBJ2-1|TRBD2|TRBV11-2
CASRPTSGGSYNEQFF
TGTGCCAGCAGACCGACTAGCGGGGGTTCCTACAATGAGCAGTTCTTC
>few|TRBJ1-2|-|TRBV5-1
CASSLNSQGNGYTF
TGCGCCAGCAGCTTGAACAGTCAGGGGAATGGCTACACCTTC
>-|TRBJ1-6|TRBD1|TRBV4-1
CASSQERTGNSPLHF
TGCGCCAGCAGCCAAGAAAGGACAGGCAATTCACCCCTCCACTTT
>few|TRBJ2-3|-|TRBV7-9
CASSSGLNADTQYF
TGTGCCAGCAGCTCGGGACTTAACGCAGATACGCAGTATTTT
>-|TRBJ2-7|TRBD2|TRBV6-1
CASWAFGTSTYEQYF
TGTGCCAGCTGGGCGTTCGGGACTAGCACCTACGAGCAGTACTTC
>-|TRBJ2-1|-|TRBV29-1
CSVDSGSSYNEQFF
TGCAGCGTTGATTCGGGGAGCTCCTACAATGAGCAGTTCTTC
>many|TRBJ1-1|-|TRBV27
CASSSAVNTEAFF
TGTGCCAGCAGCTCTGCCGTGAACACTGAAGCTTTCTTT
>few|TRBJ2-7|-|TRBV27
CASSFGQTLSYEQYF
TGTGCCAGCAGTTTTGGGCAGACCCTCTCCTACGAGCAGTACTTC
>few|TRBJ1-3|-|TRBV7-2
CASSPLGGGDFKPLF
TGTGCCAGCAGCCCCCTGGGCGGGGGCGATTTCAAACCCCTCTTT